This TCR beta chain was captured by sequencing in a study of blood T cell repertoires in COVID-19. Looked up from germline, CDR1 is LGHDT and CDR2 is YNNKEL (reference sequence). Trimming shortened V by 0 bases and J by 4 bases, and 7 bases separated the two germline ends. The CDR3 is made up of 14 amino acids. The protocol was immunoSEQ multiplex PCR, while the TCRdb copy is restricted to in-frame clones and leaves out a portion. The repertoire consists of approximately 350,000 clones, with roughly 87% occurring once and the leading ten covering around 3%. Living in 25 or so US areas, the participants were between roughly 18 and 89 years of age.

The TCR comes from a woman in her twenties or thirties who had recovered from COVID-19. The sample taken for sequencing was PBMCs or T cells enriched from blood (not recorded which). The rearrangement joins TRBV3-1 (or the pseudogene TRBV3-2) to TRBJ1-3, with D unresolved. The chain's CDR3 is CASSQDRLGNTIYF. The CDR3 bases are TGTGCCAGCAGCCAAGACAGGCTGGGAAACACCATATATTTT.